This T cell receptor beta chain is from a study of Ad26.COV2.S vaccination and SARS-CoV-2 variants (TCRdb year 2021). Concerning the study at large: Donors in the vaccine arm were drawn from COV1001, a phase I-IIa trial of Ad26.COV2.S in healthy adults that was multicentre, randomized, double-blind and placebo-controlled. Ad26.COV2.S was administered intramuscularly at a dose of 5x10^10 or 1x10^11 viral particles, either as one shot or as two shots given 56 days apart. The specificity and breadth of SARS-CoV-2-reactive T cell receptors after Ad26.COV2.S vaccination were assessed by TCRbeta repertoire sequencing. A total of 32 samples were included in the TCR-sequenced set, comprising around 20 Ad26.COV2.S vaccine recipients, 5 placebo recipients and 8 SARS-CoV-2 convalescent individuals. Trial participants were randomized into five groups of five, in which low-dose or high-dose Ad26.COV2.S was given once or twice, or placebo was given on both occasions. Investigators remained blinded to trial group allocation during experiments and outcome assessment.

The germline V gene provides CDR1 KGHSH and CDR2 LQKENI. The CDR3 holds 14 amino acids from the cysteine to the phenylalanine. Only CDR3 DNA is held: 42 bases, read in frame from base 1. Between the V and J ends, shortened by 4 bases and 0 bases respectively, the junction contains 7 bases. As regards this clone: It lacks a known antigen. Base qualities are not recorded, but no much larger clone differs from it by a single base.

TCRbeta CDR3 regions were sequenced with the immunoSEQ Assay. After extraction, genomic DNA underwent amplification by bias-controlled multiplex PCR, followed by high-throughput sequencing. The paper's data handling went like this. To quantify the absolute abundance of each unique TCRbeta CDR3 region, sequences were collapsed and filtered. T cell fraction was estimated by normalization of TCRbeta template counts to usable DNA, with usable DNA being measured through amplification of reference genes present in all nucleated cells. Repertoire TCRs were annotated as SARS-CoV-2-specific when V gene, CDR3 amino acid sequence and J gene were exactly matched to a known reactive TCR set. MIRA supplied the reference SARS-CoV-2 TCR set, which was filtered for enrichment in COVID-19-positive ImmuneCODE repertoires so that public or cross-reactive TCRs were removed. Drawing on the MIRA antigens, annotated TCRs were analysed further at the level of specific ORF or position within ORF. Breadth was defined as the number of annotated unique rearrangements divided by the total number of unique productive rearrangements, and depth was defined as the summed frequency of the annotated unique rearrangements. TCR breadth was compared between groups using two-sided Wilcoxon rank-sum tests. Sourced from immuneACCESS, this table was stored by TCRdb with only in-frame sequences that have V and J called. A share of the clones is absent; for the studies checked, an unresolved V gene accounts for under half, and the remainder has no known explanation. For V, J and clone size, that table is used; D and trimming come from the DNA. The sample profile shows 430,000 or so clones; roughly 89% of them were found once. The ten largest make up about 2.7% of the sample.

Explained via the paper, the treatment or condition label denotes: roughly 20 received Ad26.COV2.S at low or high dose, single or two shots; a few received placebo; per-sample allocation not given. For vaccine and placebo recipients, the sequenced repertoires came from samples collected on day 63 after the first injection. Between 29 July and 7 August 2020, Cohort 1b enrolled 25 adults aged 18-55 years at one site in Boston, USA. Ad26.COV2.S consisted of a replication-incompetent adenovirus type 26 vector by which a prefusion-stabilized SARS-CoV-2 spike protein from the original Wuhan strain was expressed. Findings and caveats that apply to the study as a whole: The authors noted that the TCR breadth and depth analyses may have underestimated total T cell responses. Vaccine and placebo recipients had comparable non-spike TCR breadth, which fits with the vaccine containing only spike. Higher spike-specific TCR breadth was observed in Ad26.COV2.S recipients than in placebo recipients (P = 0.0014). After vaccination, substantial breadth of spike-specific CD8+ and CD4+ T cell responses was reported. The study lacked the statistical power to compare responses across vaccine doses or regimens.

In this chain, TRBV18 is recombined with TRBJ1-5; TRBD1 is a weak D gene call, 5 bases matching. Sequenced here: peripheral blood, sampled in a trial of Ad26.COV2.S vaccine versus placebo. The clonotype was recovered from a person aged 18 to 59 who received the Ad26.COV2.S COVID-19 vaccine or a placebo. In nucleotides, the sequence is TGTGCCAGCTCACGGGACGCTAGCAATCAGCCCCAGCATTTT. Translated, it gives CASSRDASNQPQHF.